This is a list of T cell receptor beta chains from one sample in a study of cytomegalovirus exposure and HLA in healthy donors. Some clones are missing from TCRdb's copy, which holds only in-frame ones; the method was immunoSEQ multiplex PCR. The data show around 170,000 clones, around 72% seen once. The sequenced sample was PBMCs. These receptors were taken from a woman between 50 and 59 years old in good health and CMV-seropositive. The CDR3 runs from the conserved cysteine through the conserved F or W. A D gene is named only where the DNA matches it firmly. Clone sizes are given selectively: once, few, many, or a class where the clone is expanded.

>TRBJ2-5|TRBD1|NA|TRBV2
TGTGCCAGCGTTGACAGGGGAGAGACCCAGTACTTC
CASVDRGETQYF
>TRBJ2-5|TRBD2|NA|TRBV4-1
TGCGCCAGCAGCCAAGACGTTGGACTAGCGGGGAACCAAGAGACCCAGTACTTC
CASSQDVGLAGNQETQYF
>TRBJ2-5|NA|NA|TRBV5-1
TGCGCCAGCAGCTACGGGACTTCACATATCCTCCAAGAGACCCAGTACTTC
CASSYGTSHILQETQYF
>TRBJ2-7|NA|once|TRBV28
TGTGCCAGCAAGACTAGCTCCTACGAGCAGTACTTC
CASKTSSYEQYF
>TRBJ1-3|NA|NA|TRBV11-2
TGTGCCAGCAGCTTAGGTTGGGCAAGGTATAATGGAAACACCATATATTTT
CASSLGWARYNGNTIYF
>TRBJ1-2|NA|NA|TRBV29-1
TGCAGCGCCGGACAGTACTCCTATGGCTACACCTTC
CSAGQYSYGYTF
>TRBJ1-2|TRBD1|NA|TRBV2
TGTGCCAGCAGTGGGACAGGGAGTCCTAACTATGGCTACACCTTC
CASSGTGSPNYGYTF
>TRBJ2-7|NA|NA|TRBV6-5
TGTGCCAGCAGGCCTACACTTACTAGCTCCTACGAGCAGTACTTC
CASRPTLTSSYEQYF
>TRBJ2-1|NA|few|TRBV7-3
TGTGCCAGCAGCTTAGGGGCGGAGCAGTTCTTC
CASSLGAEQFF
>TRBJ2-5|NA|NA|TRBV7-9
TGTGCCAGCAGCTCACCGGGGGTGGAGACCCAGTACTTC
CASSSPGVETQYF
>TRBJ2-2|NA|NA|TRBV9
TGTGCCAGCAGCGTAGGGCCCAACACCGGGGAGCTGTTTTTT
CASSVGPNTGELFF
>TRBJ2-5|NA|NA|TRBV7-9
TGTGCCAGCAGCTTAAGAGAGTTCGAGCGAGAGACCCAGTACTTC
CASSLREFERETQYF
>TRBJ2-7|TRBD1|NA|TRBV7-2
TGTGCCAGCAGCTTATTACAGGGGGAAACCTACGAGCAGTACTTC
CASSLLQGETYEQYF
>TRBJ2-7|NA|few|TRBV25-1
TGTGCCAGCAGTGAACTTTTACTACGTGGGCAGTACTTC
CASSELLLRGQYF
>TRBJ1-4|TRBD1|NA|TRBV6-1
TGTGCCAGCGGGGGGACAGCAACTAATGAAAAACTGTTTTTT
CASGGTATNEKLFF
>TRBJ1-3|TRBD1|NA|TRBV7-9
TGTGCCAGCAGCCCGGGACAGGGGGTGAACACCATATATTTT
CASSPGQGVNTIYF
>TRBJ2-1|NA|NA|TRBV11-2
TGTGCCAGCAGCTTAGCGGGCTCCTACAATGAGCAGTTCTTC
CASSLAGSYNEQFF
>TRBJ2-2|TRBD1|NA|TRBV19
TGTGCCAGTAGTATGGCTGGGACAGGGCTCTTGGACACCGGGCAGCTGTTTTTT
CASSMAGTGLLDTGQLFF
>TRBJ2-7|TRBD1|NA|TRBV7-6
TGTGCCAGCAGCTACCTGGGACAGAGCTACGAGCAGTACTTC
CASSYLGQSYEQYF
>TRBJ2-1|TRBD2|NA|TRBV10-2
TGCGCCAGCAGTCGAGTCCCCACTAGCGGCTCCTACAATGAGCAGTTCTTC
CASSRVPTSGSYNEQFF
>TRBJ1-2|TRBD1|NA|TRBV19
TGTGCCAGTAGGAGGAGGAGGGGGCCCACTAACTATGGCTACACCTTC
CASRRRRGPTNYGYTF
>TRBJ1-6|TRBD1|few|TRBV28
TGTGCCAGCAGCACCCTATCAGGGGGCCTCCACTTT
CASSTLSGGLHF
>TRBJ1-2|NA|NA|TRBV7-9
TGTGCCAGCAGCACGTATGGAGTAACACAGGACTATGGCTACACCTTC
CASSTYGVTQDYGYTF
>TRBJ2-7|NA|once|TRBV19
TGTGCCAGTAGTATTTTTTACGGACCCCCTGGGGAGTACGAGCAGTACTTC
CASSIFYGPPGEYEQYF
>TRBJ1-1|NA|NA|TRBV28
TGTGCCAGCAGCCCGGGTGTCACTGAAGCTTTCTTT
CASSPGVTEAFF
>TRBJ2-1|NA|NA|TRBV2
TGTGCCAGCGGGGTTTGGGGCGACAATGAGCAGTTCTTC
CASGVWGDNEQFF
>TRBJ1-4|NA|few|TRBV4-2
TGTGCCAGCAGCCCCTCCCAACGAGCCACTAATGAAAAACTGTTTTTT
CASSPSQRATNEKLFF
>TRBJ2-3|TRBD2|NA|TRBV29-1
TGCAGCGTTGGTGGCGGGGGGCTTGGCACAGATACGCAGTATTTT
CSVGGGGLGTDTQYF
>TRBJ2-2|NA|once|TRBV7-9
TGTGCCAGCAGCCGCGGCCCCCTGGGCGGGGAGCTGTTTTTT
CASSRGPLGGELFF
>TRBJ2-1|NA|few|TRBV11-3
TGTGCCAGCAAAGTTCAAAACTCCGGGGACAATGAGCAGTTCTTC
CASKVQNSGDNEQFF
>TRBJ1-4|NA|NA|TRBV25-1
TGTGCCAGCAGTCGGGTAACTAATGAAAAACTGTTTTTT
CASSRVTNEKLFF
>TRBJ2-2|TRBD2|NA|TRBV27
TGTGCCAGCACCAATTTTGGGGGGGAGGGAGCCCGCTCGAACACCGGGGAGCTGTTTTTT
CASTNFGGEGARSNTGELFF
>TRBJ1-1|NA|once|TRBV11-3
TGTTCCAGCAGCTCGATTCCAGCGGGGGCGGATACTGAAGCTTTCTTT
CSSSSIPAGADTEAFF
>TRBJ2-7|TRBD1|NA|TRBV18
TGTGCCAGCTCACCTGAACAGGGGTTCTCCTACGAGCAGTACTTC
CASSPEQGFSYEQYF
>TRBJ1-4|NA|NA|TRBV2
TGTGCCAGCGTGGTACAGGCAACTAATGAAAAACTGTTTTTT
CASVVQATNEKLFF
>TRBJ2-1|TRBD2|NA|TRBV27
TGTGCCAGCAGTTCACAAACCGGGACTAGCCGAAGGAGCTCCTACAATGAGCAGTTCTTC
CASSSQTGTSRRSSYNEQFF
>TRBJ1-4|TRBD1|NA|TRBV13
TGTGCCAGCAGCTCGGACAGGGATAATGAAAAACTGTTTTTT
CASSSDRDNEKLFF
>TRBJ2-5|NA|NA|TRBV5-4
TGTGCCAGCGCAGAGGGGGGGACGGAAGAGACCCAGTACTTC
CASAEGGTEETQYF
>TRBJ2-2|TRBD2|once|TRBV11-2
TGTGCCAGCAGTCCAGGCGTAGCGGGGGTGAACACCGGGGAGCTGTTTTTT
CASSPGVAGVNTGELFF
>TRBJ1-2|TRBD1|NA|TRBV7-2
TGTGCCAGCAGCTCCCGACAGGGGATGGGTCATGGCTACACCTTC
CASSSRQGMGHGYTF
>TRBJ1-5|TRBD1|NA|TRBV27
TGTGCCAGCAGTTCCGGGACAGGGGTTAATCAGCCCCAGCATTTT
CASSSGTGVNQPQHF
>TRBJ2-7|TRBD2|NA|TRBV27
TGTGCCAGCAGATCGGGCGGGAGTAAAAACGAGCAGTACTTC
CASRSGGSKNEQYF
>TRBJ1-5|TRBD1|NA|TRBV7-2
TGTGCCAGCAGCTCGACAGGGAATAGCAATCAGCCCCAGCATTTT
CASSSTGNSNQPQHF
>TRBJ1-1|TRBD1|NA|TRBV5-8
TGTGCCAGCAGCTTGGCCCGACAGGGGGCCACTGAAGCTTTCTTT
CASSLARQGATEAFF
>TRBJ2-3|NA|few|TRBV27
TGTGCCAGCACCCTGGGCGCCGGCACAGATACGCAGTATTTT
CASTLGAGTDTQYF
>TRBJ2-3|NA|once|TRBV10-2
TGCGCCAGCAGGGTATCAGGGGACACAGATACGCAGTATTTT
CASRVSGDTDTQYF
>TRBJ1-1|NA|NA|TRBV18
TGTGCCAGCTCAGGGCTTACGAACACTGAAGCTTTCTTT
CASSGLTNTEAFF
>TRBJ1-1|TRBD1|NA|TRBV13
TGTGCCAGCGTCCCGGGACAGGGCTCTTTGAACACTGAAGCTTTCTTT
CASVPGQGSLNTEAFF
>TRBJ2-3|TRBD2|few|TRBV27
TGTGCCAGCAGTTTGTCACTAGCGGGAGTGGCAGATACGCAGTATTTT
CASSLSLAGVADTQYF
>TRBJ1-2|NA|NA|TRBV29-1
TGCAGCGTTGGGGCAGGGCGAGGCTACACCTTC
CSVGAGRGYTF
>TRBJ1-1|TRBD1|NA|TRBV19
TGTGCCAGTGACAGGGGGGCCGGAAAGAACACTGAAGCTTTCTTT
CASDRGAGKNTEAFF
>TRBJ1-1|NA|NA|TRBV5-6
TGTGCCAGCAGCCTCTCAGGCAGATACACTGAAGCTTTCTTT
CASSLSGRYTEAFF
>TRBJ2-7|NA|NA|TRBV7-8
TGTGCCAGCAGCTTAACATACCAGGGTGGATACGAGCAGTACTTC
CASSLTYQGGYEQYF
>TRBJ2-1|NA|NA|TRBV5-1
TGCGCCAGCAGCTCCCCCTCGGGGTACTACAATGAGCAGTTCTTC
CASSSPSGYYNEQFF